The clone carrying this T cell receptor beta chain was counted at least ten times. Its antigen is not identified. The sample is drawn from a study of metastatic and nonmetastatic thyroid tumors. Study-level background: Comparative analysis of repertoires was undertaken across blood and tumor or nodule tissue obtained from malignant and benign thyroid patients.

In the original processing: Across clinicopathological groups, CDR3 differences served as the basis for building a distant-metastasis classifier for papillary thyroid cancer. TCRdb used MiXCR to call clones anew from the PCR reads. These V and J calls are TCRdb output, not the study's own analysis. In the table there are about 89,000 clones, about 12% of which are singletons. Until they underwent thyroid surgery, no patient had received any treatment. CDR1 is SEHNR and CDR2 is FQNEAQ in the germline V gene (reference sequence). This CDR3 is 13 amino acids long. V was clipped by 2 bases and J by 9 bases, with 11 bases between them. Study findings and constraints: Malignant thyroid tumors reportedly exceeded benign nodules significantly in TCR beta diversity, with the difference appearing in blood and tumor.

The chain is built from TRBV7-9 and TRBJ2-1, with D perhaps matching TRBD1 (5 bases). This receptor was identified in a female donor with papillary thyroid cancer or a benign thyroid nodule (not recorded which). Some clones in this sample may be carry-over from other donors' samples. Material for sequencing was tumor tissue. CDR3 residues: CASSLFLTGEQFF. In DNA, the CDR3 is TGTGCCAGCAGCTTATTCCTCACAGGTGAGCAGTTCTTC.